A single sample is the source of the 6 T cell receptor beta chains below, sequenced in a study of regulatory T cells in long-lasting Graves disease. Indicated time point: persistent/refractory GD, antithyroid drugs over 5 years with positive TRAb. Extracted RNA from PBMCs served as the source of the TCR library. CDR3-region Arm-PCR and iRepertoire HTBI primers produced the TCR beta libraries. MiXCR, applied by TCRdb to the multiplex PCR reads, yields one record per CDR3 protein. The sample holds about 400,000 distinct CDR3 sequences, roughly 20% seen once. The starting material was peripheral blood mononuclear cells (PBMCs), obtained when the disease was refractory, from a patient treated with antithyroid drugs. The source of these receptors is a female donor with Graves disease.

The chain links TRBV7-9 to TRBJ2-7; maybe TRBD2 (5 bases). CDR1 is SEHNR, CDR2 FQNEAQ, per germline (reference sequence). The length of the CDR3 is 16 residues. V gave up 1 base and J gave up 1 base, with 14 bases separating them. The CDR3 protein is CASSLVLPGSSYEQYF. CDR3 DNA: TGTGCCAGCAGCTTAGTCCTCCCGGGATCTTCCTACGAGCAGTACTTC. Based on the CDR3 plus reference TRBV7-9 and TRBJ2-7, the full variable domain is DTGVSQNPRHKITKRGQNVTFRCDPISEHNRLYWYRQTLGQGPEFLTYFQNEAQLEKSRLLSDRFSAERPKGSFSTLEIQRTEQGDSAMYLCASSLVLPGSSYEQYFGPGTRLTVT.

This clonotype was seen a handful of times. CDR3 amino acids: CASSASYGYTF. The CDR3 region has the DNA TGTGCCAGCAGCGCCTCCTATGGCTACACCTTC. This rearrangement joins TRBV12-3 or TRBV12-4 to TRBJ1-2; D not certain. V was trimmed by 6 bases and J by 4 bases, leaving 6 bases between them. This CDR3 has 11 amino acids.

This chain's CDR3 is CASSMGGSLMNTEAFF. CDR3 nucleotides: TGTGCCAGTAGTATGGGCGGAAGCCTAATGAACACTGAAGCTTTCTTT. The rearrangement joins TRBV19 to TRBJ1-1; D not resolved. Trimming shortened V by 3 bases and J by 0 bases, and 14 bases separated the two germline ends. The CDR3 has 16 residues. From germline, CDR1 is LNHDA and CDR2 SQIVND (reference sequence). The full variable domain, its missing parts supplied by reference TRBV19 and TRBJ1-1, is DGGITQSPKYLFRKEGQNVTLSCEQNLNHDAMYWYRQDPGQGLRLIYYSQIVNDFQKGDIAEGYSVSREKKESFPLTVTSAQKNPTAFYLCASSMGGSLMNTEAFFGQGTRLTVV.

The sample holds a few counts of this clonotype. J is TRBJ1-4 and V is TRBV11-2, with 10 nucleotides matching TRBD1. The CDR3 sequence is 15 residues long. Germline values: CDR1 SGHAT, CDR2 FQNNGV. Trimming at V came to 4 bases and at J to 6 bases, leaving 5 bases not matched to a gene. CDR3 region: CASSSWTGGDEKLFF. The CDR3 region has the DNA TGTGCCAGCAGCTCCTGGACAGGGGGGGATGAAAAACTGTTTTTT.

The chain links TRBV7-2 to TRBJ2-7; no firm D call. Looked up from germline, CDR1 is SGHTA and CDR2 is FQGNSA. V lost 5 bases and J lost 0, with 11 bases in between. CDR3 length: 14 amino acids. CDR3 sequence reads: CASSPALGSYEQYF. Here the CDR3 DNA reads TGTGCCAGCAGCCCCGCCCTAGGCTCCTACGAGCAGTACTTC.

This clonotype showed up many times. This CDR3 reads CASSIIGTGYGYTF. CDR3 sequence (DNA): TGTGCCAGTAGTATCATTGGGACAGGGTATGGCTACACCTTC. This chain links TRBV19 with TRBJ1-2; 9 bases line up with TRBD1. CDR1 and CDR2 from the germline V gene are LNHDA and SQIVND (reference sequence). The CDR3 totals 14 residues. The J segment lost 5 bases and the V segment lost 3 bases, leaving 4 bases of the junction unmatched. Full variable domain (missing parts from reference TRBV19 and TRBJ1-2): DGGITQSPKYLFRKEGQNVTLSCEQNLNHDAMYWYRQDPGQGLRLIYYSQIVNDFQKGDIAEGYSVSREKKESFPLTVTSAQKNPTAFYLCASSIIGTGYGYTFGSGTRLTVV.